The text below deals with one TCR beta chain. The target antigen is unknown. Per the germline V gene, CDR1 is DFQATT and CDR2 is SNEGSKA (reference sequence). Trimming at V came to 6 bases and at J to 8 bases, leaving 8 bases not matched to a gene. The CDR3 covers 14 residues. This sample was taken from a study of vaccination and CD4 T cells after COVID-19. Treatment: 10-day PBMC culture with coronavirus spike peptide pools or control peptides (ViraFEST assay). Sequence data for DNA of cultured CD4+ T cells were generated by the Oncomine TCR Beta short-read assay. Cultured CD4+ T cells yielded the extracted genomic DNA. Using its own MiXCR run on the PCR reads, TCRdb lists one record per CDR3 protein. The data hold 7,000 to 9,500 distinct CDR3 sequences, with 60% observed a single time.

The sample was cultured CD4+ T cells from blood, taken after SARS-CoV-2 vaccination. The clonotype originates from a human donor with COVID-19. This chain connects TRBV20-1 to TRBJ2-3; 13 bases align to TRBD2. The CDR3 bases are TGCAGTGCGCCGACTAGCGGGGGGTTCAGTACGCAGTATTTT. Translating it yields CSAPTSGGFSTQYF.